These 28 T cell receptor beta chains share one sample of origin, sequenced in a study of T cells in women clearing cervical HPV infection. Generated by immunoSEQ multiplex PCR, the TCRdb table keeps only in-frame clones and is missing some. In all, the sample yields around 38,000 clones. The sample was blood buffy coat. The receptor source for this set is a woman aged 18 to 75 with a cervical HPV16 infection that either progressed to CIN3+ or cleared (not recorded which).

As regards this clone: The CDR3 goes on 3 residues after the read ends, and that part is filled in from the germline J gene. V is TRBV18 and J is TRBJ1-4, with D perhaps TRBD1 (5 bases). The V and J ends lost 5 bases and 3 bases respectively, with 10 bases between them. CDR1 KGHSH and CDR2 LQKENI come from the germline V gene. The length of the CDR3 is 14 residues. The CDR3 bases that were read are TGTGCCAGCTCATTTACAGGAGCTAATGAAAAA. The encoded protein is CASSFTGANEK. The CDR3 in full is CASSFTGANEKLFF.

Points on this clone: Read sequence stops 3 residues before the CDR3 end, and the germline J gene provides the missing end. The chain carries TRBV29-1 and TRBJ1-2; 7 bases align to TRBD1. The CDR3 extends over 13 amino acids. CDR1 is SQVTM and CDR2 is ANQGSEA in the germline V gene. V lost 7 bases and J lost 1; bases outside the gene matches: 6. The sequenced CDR3 bases are TGCAGCGCCGCGGGACAGATTAACTATGGC. Its protein is CSAAGQINYG. The entire CDR3 is CSAAGQINYGYTF.

Comments on this clone: Read sequence stops 3 residues before the CDR3 end, and the germline J gene provides the missing end. J is TRBJ1-5 and V is TRBV7-2, with 7 bases lining up with TRBD1. CDR1 is SGHTA and CDR2 is FQGNSA in the germline V gene. CDR3 length equals 14 residues. After removal of 5 bases from V and 6 bases from J, the junction contained 7 bases not matched to a gene. The CDR3 sequence: CASSRTGEGQPQHF. CDR3 bases read: TGTGCCAGCAGCAGAACAGGGGAGGGTCAGCCC.

A remark on this clone: Read sequence stops 3 residues before the CDR3 end, and the germline J gene provides the missing end. The chain uses TRBV30 and TRBJ2-1; TRBD2 matches 10 bases. The length of the CDR3 is 16 residues. V lost 3 bases to trimming and J lost 2 bases; unmatched junction nucleotides: 7. Germline-derived CDR1 and CDR2 are GTSNPN and SVGIG (reference sequence). Incomplete CDR3 DNA: TGTGCCTGGAGAGCATTACTAGCGGGGACCTACAATGAG. Protein sequence: CAWRALLAGTYNE. The CDR3 in full is CAWRALLAGTYNEQFF.

As to this clone: The CDR3 end falls 3 residues outside the read, so it is completed with the germline J gene. The chain is built from TRBV28 and TRBJ1-2; tentative D call: TRBD1 (6 bases). Germline V gene sequence: CDR1 MDHEN, CDR2 SYDVKM. The CDR3 length is 14 residues. The CDR3 here is CASGPVGSGQGYTF. The CDR3 bases that were read are TGTGCCAGCGGGCCCGTCGGGTCAGGACAGGGC.

Comments on this clone: The CDR3 goes on 3 residues after the read ends, and that part is filled in from the germline J gene. This rearrangement joins TRBV24-1 to TRBJ2-5; weak D call: TRBD1 (5 bases). Germline V gives CDR1 KGHDR, CDR2 SFDVKD. The V end lost 5 bases, the J end lost 3 bases, and 9 bases lay between the germline ends. The CDR3 contains 13 residues. CDR3: CATSGPGKETQYF. The sequenced CDR3 bases are TGTGCCACCAGTGGCCCAGGGAAAGAGACC.

As regards this clone: The CDR3 is cut off 3 residues early in the read; its end comes from the germline J gene. The genes are TRBV7-8 and TRBJ1-5; D remains ambiguous. CDR3 size: 16 residues. Trimming took off 0 bases at V and 1 base at J, with 10 bases between the two ends. Germline V gives CDR1 SGHVS, CDR2 FQNEAQ. The CDR3 sequence: CASSLARAGSNQPQHF. CDR3 bases read: TGTGCCAGCAGCTTAGCGAGGGCAGGCAGCAATCAGCCC.

A word on this clone: Sequencing ends 3 residues short of the CDR3 end; the germline J gene provides the rest. V gene TRBV10-3 combines with J gene TRBJ2-4, with D perhaps TRBD1 (5 bases). CDR1 and CDR2 from the germline V gene are ENHRY and SYGVKD. The CDR3 contains 15 residues. Trimming removed 4 bases at V and 0 bases at J, with 10 bases between. The CDR3 sequence is CAISGDSIAKNIQYF. The DNA read from the CDR3 is TGTGCCATCAGTGGAGACAGTATAGCCAAAAACATT.

The CDR3 bases that were read are TGCAGTGCTAGTCCCAGGGTCGACACTGAA. Encoded protein: CSASPRVDTE. The full CDR3 sequence reads CSASPRVDTEAFF. The rearrangement uses TRBV20-1 and TRBJ1-1; D may be TRBD1 (5 bases). The CDR3 end falls 3 residues outside the read, so it is completed with the germline J gene. The length of the CDR3 is 13 residues. Germline CDR1 reads DFQATT; CDR2 reads SNEGSKA (reference sequence). The germline V and J ends were trimmed by 3 bases and 3 bases, with 11 bases remaining between them.

With regard to this clone: From the germline J gene comes the end of the CDR3, since the read stops 3 residues before it. V usage is TRBV30 and J usage is TRBJ1-3, with 9 bases lining up with TRBD1. The CDR3 spans 15 residues. In germline, CDR1 is GTSNPN, CDR2 SVGIG (reference sequence). The V segment lost 4 bases and the J segment 3 bases; nucleotides outside the gene matches: 7. CDR3 sequence reads: CAWNNMDRGGNTIYF. The sequenced CDR3 bases are TGTGCCTGGAATAATATGGACAGGGGTGGAAACACC.

As regards this clone: The CDR3 end lies 3 residues beyond the end of the read and is filled in from the germline J gene. The V call is TRBV20-1, the J call TRBJ2-5; D gene ambiguous. V lost 3 bases and J lost 5, with 13 bases in between. The CDR3 loop spans 13 amino acids. Germline V gene sequence: CDR1 DFQATT, CDR2 SNEGSKA (reference sequence). The CDR3 here is CSARTGIGETQYF. Incomplete CDR3 DNA: TGCAGTGCTAGGACGGGTATCGGCGAGACC.

Details on this clone: Read data end 3 residues before the CDR3 end; the end is taken from the germline J gene. The chain has TRBV6-4 and TRBJ2-3; the match to TRBD1 covers 8 bases. The CDR3 is made up of 17 amino acids. The V segment lost 0 bases and the J segment 2 bases; nucleotides outside the gene matches: 7. Germline-derived CDR1 and CDR2 are MRHNA and SNTAGT. CDR3 region: CASSDSMRTGTTDTQYF. Partial CDR3 DNA: TGTGCCAGCAGTGACTCGATGAGGACAGGGACCACAGATACG.

On this clone: The observed sequence ends 3 residues before the CDR3 terminus, with the missing tail filled in from the germline J gene. V usage is TRBV5-1 and J usage is TRBJ2-4; 7 positions match TRBD1. CDR1 SGHRS and CDR2 YFSETQ come from the germline V gene. The CDR3 has 14 amino acids. V shed 5 bases and J 5 bases; nucleotides not matched to a gene: 7. Partial CDR3 DNA: TGCGCCAGCAGGAGTTCGACAGGGCAAAACATT. Translation gives CASRSSTGQNI. Given in full, the CDR3 is CASRSSTGQNIQYF.

The CDR3: CASSVAGLNEQFF. Incomplete CDR3 DNA: TGTGCCAGCAGCGTAGCGGGTCTGAATGAG. The chain has TRBV9 and TRBJ2-1, with D unresolved. The read comes to an end 3 residues before the CDR3 does, leaving the germline J gene to fill in the end. Germline V gives CDR1 SGDLS, CDR2 YYNGEE. This CDR3 is 13 amino acids long. V was trimmed by 0 bases and J by 7 bases, leaving 8 bases between them.

Remarks on this clone: The read halts 3 residues ahead of the CDR3 end, with the missing end drawn from the germline J gene. The rearrangement joins TRBV10-3 to TRBJ1-4; 7 nucleotides line up with TRBD1. The CDR3 loop spans 17 amino acids. V dropped 0 bases and J dropped 4; count of bases not matched to a gene: 8. Germline CDR1 and CDR2: ENHRY and SYGVKD. The CDR3 protein is CAISESIARGFNEKLFF. CDR3 DNA, as far as it was read: TGTGCCATCAGTGAGTCGATTGCCAGGGGGTTTAATGAAAAA.

To note about this clone: The DNA ends 3 residues before the CDR3 does, and the rest of the CDR3 is filled in from the germline J gene. The V gene is TRBV28, the J gene TRBJ2-3; maybe TRBD2 (5 bases). V was pared by 5 bases and J by 2 bases, with 17 bases between. The germline V gene encodes CDR1 MDHEN and CDR2 SYDVKM. The CDR3 is 16 residues long. CDR3 sequence reads: CASSTREFHITDTQYF. Partial CDR3 DNA: TGTGCCAGCAGTACTAGGGAGTTCCACATCACAGATACG.

Concerning this clone: The read terminates 3 residues before the CDR3 end, so the remaining end is supplied by the germline J gene. The V call is TRBV19, the J call TRBJ2-7; D uncertain. This CDR3 spans 14 amino acids. V lost 3 bases, J lost 1 base, and 10 bases lay in between. Germline V gene lookup returns CDR1 LNHDA and CDR2 SQIVND (reference sequence). CDR3 bases read: TGTGCCAGTAGTATGAGTAGGGCGTCCTACGAG. As protein: CASSMSRASYE. The CDR3 reads in full as CASSMSRASYEQYF.

With regard to this clone: The read is 3 residues too short to cover the CDR3 end, so that end is filled in from the germline J gene. The V and J genes are TRBV6-1 and TRBJ2-3, with 9 bases fitting TRBD2. Looked up from germline, CDR1 is MNHNS and CDR2 is SASEGT. Trimming cost V 2 bases and J 0 bases; bases outside gene matches: 6. CDR3 length equals 17 residues. CDR3 DNA, as far as it was read: TGTGCCAGCAGTGAACTAGCGGGAACTTTGAGCACAGATACG. It translates to CASSELAGTLSTDT. The complete CDR3 sequence is CASSELAGTLSTDTQYF.

Points on this clone: The read finishes 3 residues shy of the CDR3 end, and the germline J gene is used to complete it. This sequence joins TRBV5-1 and TRBJ2-1, with 12 bases identical to TRBD2. This CDR3 has 19 amino acids. Germline CDR1 SGHRS, CDR2 YFSETQ. The V and J ends lost 0 bases and 6 bases, in that order; junction bases with no gene match: 13. CDR3 bases read: TGCGCCAGCAGCTTGGCCACGGGGAAACTAGCGGGAGGAGGCAATGAG. Its translation is CASSLATGKLAGGGNE. The full CDR3 protein is CASSLATGKLAGGGNEQFF.

Points on this clone: From the germline J gene comes the end of the CDR3, since the read stops 3 residues before it. The chain combines TRBV7-2 with TRBJ1-6; 7 positions agree with TRBD1. Per germline, CDR1 SGHTA and CDR2 FQGNSA. The V and J ends lost 4 bases and 7 bases, in that order; junction bases with no gene match: 7. The CDR3 is 15 amino acids. CDR3 DNA, as far as it was read: TGTGCCAGCAGCTCTACGACAGGGTCAAATTCACCC. It specifies CASSSTTGSNSP. The CDR3 as a whole reads CASSSTTGSNSPLHF. The full variable domain, in which reference TRBV7-2 and TRBJ1-6 provide the parts outside the CDR3, is GAGVSQSPSNKVTEKGKDVELRCDPISGHTALYWYRQSLGQGLEFLIYFQGNSAPDKSGLPSDRFSAERTGGSVSTLTIQRTQQEDSAVYLCASSSTTGSNSPLHFGNGTRLTVT.

CDR3 sequence reads: CASNREGGSTDTQYF. Incomplete CDR3 DNA: TGTGCCAGCAACAGGGAAGGAGGATCCACAGATACG. V and J are TRBV2 and TRBJ2-3; D possibly corresponds to TRBD1 (6 bases). The read gets to within 3 residues of the CDR3 end, and the germline J gene fills in the rest. Trimming took 7 bases from V and 2 from J, leaving 16 bases between them. The CDR3 consists of 15 residues. Per the germline V gene, CDR1 is SNHLY and CDR2 is FYNNEI.

Of note for this clone: The read terminates 3 residues ahead of where the CDR3 ends, so the germline J gene completes it. This rearrangement joins TRBV28 to TRBJ2-5; D unresolved. Germline assignment: CDR1 MDHEN and CDR2 SYDVKM. Trimming pared 8 bases from V and 5 bases from J, leaving 6 bases between. This CDR3 is built from 10 residues. The CDR3 loop reads CASSSETQYF. CDR3 bases read: TGTGCCAGCTCCTCTGAGACC.

On this clone: The read gets to within 3 residues of the CDR3 end, and the germline J gene fills in the rest. V is TRBV7-9 and J is TRBJ1-1; 7 bases map to TRBD1. Trimming removed 5 bases from V and 5 bases from J; junction bases left unmatched: 8. CDR1 is SEHNR, CDR2 FQNEAQ, per germline (reference sequence). This CDR3 has 14 amino acids. The CDR3 bases that were read are TGTGCCAGCAGCGAAAGGGGACAGTTGACTGAA. As protein: CASSERGQLTE. The entire CDR3 protein is CASSERGQLTEAFF.

Concerning this clone itself: The CDR3 extends 3 residues past the end of the read, so its final part is completed from the germline J gene. The chain recombines TRBV5-8 with TRBJ2-1; 8 bases match TRBD2. The junction had 5 bases not matched to a gene; V was cut back by 1 base and J by 8 bases. This CDR3 is built from 14 residues. CDR1 is SGHTS, CDR2 YDEGEE, per germline. The CDR3 DNA, read in part, is TGTGCCAGCAGCTTGTCAACTAGCGGTGATGAG. Translated: CASSLSTSGDE. The CDR3 in its entirety is CASSLSTSGDEQFF.

To note about this clone: Read coverage stops 3 residues before the CDR3 terminus; the germline J gene supplies the remainder. The chain recombines TRBV20-1 with TRBJ2-7; 11 nucleotides line up with TRBD2. Germline-derived CDR1 and CDR2 are DFQATT and SNEGSKA (reference sequence). The V gene end was trimmed by 2 bases and the J gene end by 5 bases; junction bases not matched to a gene: 5. The CDR3 contains 14 residues. This chain's CDR3 is CSARIAGGPDEQYF. The CDR3 DNA, read in part, is TGCAGTGCTAGAATAGCGGGAGGGCCCGACGAG.

A note on this clone: The read is 3 residues too short to cover the CDR3 end, so that end is filled in from the germline J gene. V usage is TRBV4-1 and J usage is TRBJ1-6; 10 bases agree with TRBD1. The CDR3 totals 15 residues. Germline values: CDR1 MGHRA, CDR2 YSYEKL. The V gene end was trimmed by 0 bases and the J gene end by 10 bases; junction bases not matched to a gene: 3. Partial CDR3 DNA: TGCGCCAGCAGCCAAGATGAGACAGGGGGCTCACCC. Amino acid sequence: CASSQDETGGSP. The complete CDR3 protein is CASSQDETGGSPLHF.

To note about this clone: Sequencing ends 3 residues short of the CDR3 end; the germline J gene provides the rest. The chain couples TRBV2 to TRBJ1-5, with TRBD1 as a possible D gene (5 bases). This CDR3 has 17 amino acids. The germline V gene encodes CDR1 SNHLY and CDR2 FYNNEI. V was cut by 6 bases and J by 3 bases, with 21 bases left in between. CDR3 DNA, as far as it was read: TGTGCCAGCAGGCGCAAGCCAGGGAAACCCGTCAATCAGCCC. Translation: CASRRKPGKPVNQP. The CDR3 reads in full as CASRRKPGKPVNQPQHF.

About this clone: The CDR3 end lies 3 residues beyond the end of the read and is filled in from the germline J gene. The chain employs TRBV20-1 and TRBJ2-5, with D perhaps TRBD2 (6 bases). The V gene lost 6 bases and the J gene lost 5 bases, with 16 bases spanning the gap. The CDR3 contains 13 residues. The V gene's germline CDR1 is DFQATT and CDR2 SNEGSKA (reference sequence). CDR3 sequence: CSARRGDRETQYF. The sequenced part of the CDR3 DNA is TGCAGTGCAAGGCGGGGCGATCGGGAGACC.